This T cell receptor (beta chain) derives from a study of cytomegalovirus exposure and HLA in healthy donors. CDR3 length equals 15 residues. V gave up 1 base and J gave up 2 bases, with 12 bases separating them. Germline V gene data show CDR1 as LGHNA and CDR2 as YNFKEQ. The PCR had 60 Vbeta and 13 Jbeta primers. TCRdb's copy holds only in-frame clones and misses some; the assay was immunoSEQ multiplex PCR. There are more than 110,000 clones in the sample; roughly two thirds occur only once, and approximately 15% lies in the top ten. This clonotype originated in a human donor in good health. The V gene is TRBV4-2, the J gene TRBJ2-7; TRBD2 is a possible D gene (7 bases). Sequencing was carried out using PBMCs. The CDR3: CASSQAGGPTYEQYF. CDR3 coding DNA: TGTGCCAGCAGCCAAGCGGGGGGCCCAACCTACGAGCAGTACTTC.